The source of this T cell receptor (delta chain) is a study of gamma-delta T cells after stem cell transplantation. TCRdb re-called clones from the RT-PCR reads using CATT. The sample shows some 690 delta-chain clones, 0.9% to 1.4% of them seen only once. The CDR3 sequence is 23 residues long. The germline CDR1 and CDR2 sequences are TSWWSYY and QGS. The V end was cut by 1 base, the J end by 0 bases, with 30 bases between. In regard to this clone: This likely traces to a read error, being one base from a far larger clone. The same CDR3 can be traced to other DNA sequences in this sample.

This receptor was obtained from a human donor. It is not recorded whose cells these are; they may come from a transplant donor. The specimen sequenced was gamma-delta T cells. The chain recombines TRDV1 with TRDJ2; TRDD2 might be the D (8 bases). The CDR3 spells CALGERSGFLRYWGTSLTAQLFF. CDR3 DNA: TGTGCTCTTGGGGAACGCTCGGGCTTCCTACGATACTGGGGAACCTCTTTGACAGCACAACTCTTCTTT.